These 28 T cell receptor beta chains were sequenced from one sample in a study of T cells in Graves' hyperthyroidism and ophthalmopathy. TCR beta CDR3 regions were amplified from RNA transcripts. First-round RT-PCR of the TCR CDR3 relied on the HTBI primer set. Each CDR3 protein is one row after TCRdb ran MiXCR on the multiplex PCR reads. In the table there are about 610,000 distinct CDR3 sequences, approximately 44% of which are singletons. The sequenced sample consisted of peripheral blood or thyroid tissue (not recorded which). Receptors were obtained from a woman between 18 and 29 years old with Graves' hyperthyroidism.

The chain is built from TRBV10-3 and TRBJ2-5, with unresolved D. From germline, CDR1 is ENHRY and CDR2 SYGVKD. Trimming pared 0 bases from V and 5 bases from J, leaving 7 bases between. The CDR3 runs 13 residues. CDR3: CAISESSSETQYF. In DNA form, the CDR3 reads TGTGCCATCAGTGAGTCGTCTAGTGAGACCCAGTACTTC.

Many counts were recorded for this clonotype. This chain uses TRBV7-9 with TRBJ1-5, with D uncertain. Germline-derived CDR1 and CDR2 are SEHNR and FQNEAQ (reference sequence). The length of the CDR3 is 16 residues. V was pared by 1 base and J by 2 bases, with 12 bases between. CDR3 coding DNA: TGTGCCAGCAGCTTAGGGCCGCCGGCGGGCAATCAGCCCCAGCATTTT. It translates to CASSLGPPAGNQPQHF.

This clonotype was counted a few times. CDR3 nucleotide sequence: TGTGCCTGGAACCTGCCCTACGGGGATGAAAAACTGTTTTTT. Amino acids: CAWNLPYGDEKLFF. The chain employs TRBV30 and TRBJ1-4; D ambiguous. This CDR3 contains 14 residues. V was clipped by 4 bases and J by 6 bases, with 15 bases between them. Germline CDR1 and CDR2: GTSNPN and SVGIG (reference sequence).

This clonotype appeared many times. Given a much more abundant clone one base away, this may be a read error. The DNA of the CDR3 is TGTGCCAGCAGCTTAGACGTAGCGGGGGCGAACTACGAGCAGTACTTC. Translated, it gives CASSLDVAGANYEQYF. The rearrangement uses TRBV7-6 and TRBJ2-7; 9 positions agree with TRBD2. The V gene end was trimmed by 1 base and the J gene end by 3 bases; junction bases not matched to a gene: 7. In germline, CDR1 is SGHVS, CDR2 FNYEAQ. The CDR3 contains 16 residues. Together with reference TRBV7-6 and TRBJ2-7, the CDR3 gives the full variable domain: GAGVSQSPRYKVTKRGQDVALRCDPISGHVSLYWYRQALGQGPEFLTYFNYEAQQDKSGLPNDRFSAERPEGSISTLTIQRTEQRDSAMYRCASSLDVAGANYEQYFGPGTRLTVT.

This clonotype was counted a few times. This chain connects TRBV12-3 or TRBV12-4 to TRBJ1-1; 10 nucleotides agree with TRBD1. V shed 5 bases and J 3 bases; nucleotides not matched to a gene: 3. The CDR3 runs 14 residues. Here the CDR3 reads CASSPGTGDTEAFF. DNA for the CDR3: TGTGCCAGCAGTCCCGGGACAGGGGACACTGAAGCTTTCTTT.

This clonotype was counted a single time. The rearrangement links TRBV24-1 to TRBJ2-7; 8 bases map to TRBD1. Trimming took 3 bases from V and 12 from J; bases not matched to a gene: 6. Germline loops: CDR1 KGHDR, CDR2 SFDVKD. The CDR3 extends over 12 amino acids. The CDR3 region has the DNA TGTGCCACCAGTGATACTGGACAGGGTTGGTACTTC. This encodes CATSDTGQGWYF.

This clonotype occurred many times. The V and J genes are TRBV5-1 and TRBJ1-1; D may be TRBD1 (5 bases). Looked up from germline, CDR1 is SGHRS and CDR2 is YFSETQ. The ends were cut back, 1 base at V and 4 bases at J, with 11 bases in the middle. The CDR3 has 14 amino acids. The CDR3 sequence is CASSLTGPGTEAFF. The CDR3 DNA reads as TGCGCCAGCAGCTTGACAGGACCGGGCACTGAAGCTTTCTTT.

This chain connects TRBV2 to TRBJ1-4; D might be TRBD1 (5 bases). The V end lost 2 bases, the J end lost 5 bases, and 12 bases lay between the germline ends. The CDR3 contains 15 residues. Germline CDR1 and CDR2: SNHLY and FYNNEI. The CDR3 loop is CASSESWQGNEKLFF. The CDR3 DNA reads TGTGCCAGCAGTGAAAGTTGGCAGGGCAATGAAAAACTGTTTTTT. Variable domain in full (rest from reference TRBV2 and TRBJ1-4): EPEVTQTPSHQVTQMGQEVILRCVPISNHLYFYWYRQILGQKVEFLVSFYNNEISEKSEIFDDQFSVERPDGSNFTLKIRSTKLEDSAMYFCASSESWQGNEKLFFGSGTQLSVL.

This clonotype was observed at least ten times. The chain is built from TRBV6-4 and TRBJ2-2; weak D call: TRBD1 (7 bases). Germline loops: CDR1 MRHNA, CDR2 SNTAGT. V was cut by 11 bases and J by 10 bases, with 20 bases left in between. The CDR3 runs to 13 residues. Here the CDR3 DNA reads TGTGCCGCGCGGGACAGTGAACACCTGGAGCTGTTTTTT. It translates to CAARDSEHLELFF.

This chain connects TRBV9 to TRBJ2-5; D is ambiguous. CDR3 length: 14 residues. The germline CDR1 and CDR2 sequences are SGDLS and YYNGEE. V lost 4 bases, J lost 2 bases, and 12 bases lay in between. DNA of the CDR3: TGTGCCAGCAGCCCCGGATCTATTCAAGAGACCCAGTACTTC. This encodes CASSPGSIQETQYF.

In this sample, this clonotype turned up many times. The CDR3 DNA is TGTGCCAGCAGTTCCGACAGGCGGGAGACCCAGTACTTC. Translated: CASSSDRRETQYF. The chain couples TRBV12-3 or TRBV12-4 to TRBJ2-5; weak D call: TRBD1 (6 bases). The CDR3 is 13 amino acids. Trimming left V 4 bases short and J 5 bases short, with 11 bases between.

The sample holds one count of this clonotype. This rearrangement joins TRBV7-8 to TRBJ2-1, with 7 positions matching TRBD1. Losses at the gene ends were 5 bases for V and 5 bases for J; bases not matched to a gene: 9. The CDR3 is 15 residues long. Germline V lookup: CDR1 SGHVS, CDR2 FQNEAQ. As DNA, the CDR3 is TGTGCCAGCAGCGTAGGGGGACAGTACAACAATGAGCAGTTCTTC. This gives the protein CASSVGGQYNNEQFF.

The chain employs TRBV12-3 or TRBV12-4 and TRBJ2-7; D assignment may be TRBD1 or TRBD2 (5 bases each). V gave up 5 bases and J gave up 5 bases, with 13 bases separating them. This CDR3 contains 13 residues. The DNA for the CDR3 is TGTGCCAGCAGTGCGAGGGGAGCTAACGAGCAGTACTTC. Translating gives CASSARGANEQYF.

The chain links TRBV7-8 to TRBJ1-5; TRBD1 is a possible D gene (5 bases). V was shortened by 5 bases and J by 7 bases, with 21 bases between the two germline ends. This CDR3 spans 16 amino acids. The germline gives CDR1 SGHVS, CDR2 FQNEAQ. Here the CDR3 reads CASSLGTLRAEQPQHF. CDR3 nucleotide sequence: TGTGCCAGCAGCCTAGGCACCCTCAGGGCGGAGCAGCCCCAGCATTTT.

This clonotype was seen at least ten times. The chain uses TRBV24-1 and TRBJ2-5; weak D call: TRBD1 (5 bases). The V gene lost 12 bases and the J gene lost 7 bases, with 29 bases spanning the gap. This CDR3 is 16 amino acids long. Germline V lookup: CDR1 KGHDR, CDR2 SFDVKD. The CDR3 reads CAPTRGPAGLELTQYF. Written as DNA, the CDR3 is TGTGCCCCGACACGTGGTCCTGCAGGGTTAGAATTGACCCAGTACTTC.

On this clonotype: This is likely a read error, given that the CDR3 carries no conserved phenylalanine or tryptophan at its end. This sequence joins TRBV11-3 and TRBJ2-7, with 10 bases lining up with TRBD2. The CDR3 sequence is 15 residues long. Trimming cost V 6 bases and J 0 bases; bases outside gene matches: 5. Germline assignment: CDR1 SGHNT and CDR2 YENEEA. The CDR3 loop is CASSPSGGRSYEQYL. CDR3 bases: TGTGCCAGCAGTCCTAGCGGGGGCCGCTCCTACGAGCAGTACCTC.

V gene TRBV6-5 combines with J gene TRBJ2-1, with D perhaps TRBD1 (5 bases). The CDR3 is 13 amino acids. Trimming removed 5 bases from V and 8 bases from J, with 13 bases in between. Germline V CDR1 and CDR2: MNHEY, SVGAGI. CDR3 sequence (DNA): TGTGCCAGCAGTCGTCAGGGTTTCGATGAGCAGTTCTTC. Protein product: CASSRQGFDEQFF.

The chain joins TRBV29-1 to TRBJ2-5; no definite D call. The DNA end favors TRBJ1-2, so the J call may be wrong. Germline V gene data show CDR1 as SQVTM and CDR2 as ANQGSEA. This CDR3 has 11 residues. CDR3 in amino acids: CSVSGGDGYTF. The CDR3 coding sequence is TGCAGCGTTAGTGGTGGCGATGGCTACACCTTC.

Many counts were recorded for this clonotype. The CDR3 DNA reads as TGCAGCGTTGAAGTCACCTACGAGCAGTACTTC. Its translation: CSVEVTYEQYF. This rearrangement joins TRBV29-1 to TRBJ2-7; D ambiguous. Trimming removed 1 base from V and 2 bases from J, with 3 bases in between. The CDR3 loop spans 11 amino acids. Per the germline V gene, CDR1 is SQVTM and CDR2 is ANQGSEA.

In its sample, this clonotype was seen a few times. This CDR3 is CATSDTSDGRADTQYF. The CDR3 coding sequence is TGTGCCACCAGTGATACGAGCGACGGGAGAGCTGATACGCAGTATTTT. The chain couples TRBV24-1 to TRBJ2-3, with a tentative D call TRBD2 (6 bases). Trimming stripped 3 bases from V and 6 bases from J, with 18 bases between. The germline CDR1 and CDR2 sequences are KGHDR and SFDVKD. The CDR3 has 16 residues.

In this sample, this clonotype turned up many times. The rearrangement uses TRBV15 and TRBJ2-7, with D tentatively TRBD1 (5 bases). Germline CDR1 LNHNV, CDR2 YYDKDF (reference sequence). Trimming took off 2 bases at V and 1 base at J, with 18 bases between the two ends. The CDR3 covers 17 residues. The DNA for the CDR3 is TGTGCCACCAGCAGATATTCAGGGTCGAGATCATCCTACGAGCAGTACTTC. It encodes CATSRYSGSRSSYEQYF.

This clonotype was observed a handful of times. The chain joins TRBV7-6 to TRBJ2-1; 10 bases are a match to TRBD2. Germline loops: CDR1 SGHVS, CDR2 FNYEAQ. J was trimmed by 5 bases and V by 1 base; bases with no gene match: 2. This CDR3 region has 15 residues. The CDR3 DNA is TGTGCCAGCAGCTTAGGGACTAGCGGAGACAATGAGCAGTTCTTC. This codes for CASSLGTSGDNEQFF.

In this sample, this clonotype turned up many times. The chain uses TRBV19 and TRBJ1-5, with D unclear. With 3 bases removed from V and 2 bases from J, the gap between germline ends came to 14 bases. Looked up from germline, CDR1 is LNHDA and CDR2 is SQIVND (reference sequence). The CDR3 consists of 16 residues. The CDR3 reads CASSIGRPGGNQPQHF. CDR3 in DNA: TGTGCCAGTAGTATCGGACGCCCTGGGGGCAATCAGCCCCAGCATTTT.

The chain combines TRBV20-1 with TRBJ1-6; 9 bases agree with TRBD1. The CDR3 contains 15 residues. The germline V gene encodes CDR1 DFQATT and CDR2 SNEGSKA (reference sequence). V shed 1 base and J 7 bases; nucleotides not matched to a gene: 5. CDR3 sequence reads: CSARAGTGTNSPLHF. CDR3 nucleotides: TGCAGTGCTAGAGCCGGGACAGGGACCAATTCACCCCTCCACTTT.

V gene TRBV7-2 combines with J gene TRBJ2-2; TRBD2 matches 9 bases. V lost 5 bases and J lost 4; bases outside the gene matches: 5. The CDR3 is made up of 15 amino acids. Germline CDR1 and CDR2: SGHTA and FQGNSA. The CDR3, as DNA: TGTGCCAGCAGCAGCGCGGGAGGGGGCACCGGGGAGCTGTTTTTT. Translated: CASSSAGGGTGELFF.

A word on this clonotype: A much more abundant neighbour one base away suggests this may be a read error. The V and J genes are TRBV6-4 and TRBJ1-4, with D possibly TRBD1 on 5 matching bases. V lost 5 bases and J lost 8, with 12 bases in between. CDR1 MRHNA and CDR2 SNTAGT come from the germline V gene. There are 13 residues in the CDR3. The CDR3 nucleotides read TGTGCCAGCAGTTACTGGGACTTCGAAAAACTGTTTTTT. It translates to CASSYWDFEKLFF.

On this clonotype itself: This clone may be a read error of a much larger clone one base away. This chain connects TRBV29-1 to TRBJ2-5; no clear D. The CDR3 has 11 residues. Trimming shortened V by 5 bases and J by 6 bases, and 10 bases separated the two germline ends. CDR1 is SQVTM, CDR2 ANQGSEA, per germline. This CDR3 reads CSVRTLKTQYF. The CDR3 nucleotides are TGCAGCGTTCGGACCCTCAAGACCCAGTACTTC.

This clonotype was detected once. The rearrangement joins TRBV5-1 to TRBJ1-4; D remains unclear. The germline V gene has CDR1 SGHRS and CDR2 YFSETQ. Trimming removed 4 bases from V and 10 bases from J, with 11 bases in between. CDR3 length: 12 amino acids. CDR3 in DNA: TGCGCCAGCAGCCCTGGACTGGGAAAACTGTTTTTT. The encoded protein is CASSPGLGKLFF.